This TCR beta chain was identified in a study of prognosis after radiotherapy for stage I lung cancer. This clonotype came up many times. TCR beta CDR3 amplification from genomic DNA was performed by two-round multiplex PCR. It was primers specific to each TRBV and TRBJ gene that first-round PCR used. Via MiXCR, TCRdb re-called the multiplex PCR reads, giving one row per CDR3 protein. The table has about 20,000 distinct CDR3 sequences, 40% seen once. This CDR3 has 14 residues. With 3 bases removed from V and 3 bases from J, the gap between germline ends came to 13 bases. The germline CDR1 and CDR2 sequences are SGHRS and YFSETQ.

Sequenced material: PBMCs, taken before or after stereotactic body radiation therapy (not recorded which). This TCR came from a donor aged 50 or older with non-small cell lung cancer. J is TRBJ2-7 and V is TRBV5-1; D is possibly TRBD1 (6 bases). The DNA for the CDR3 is TGCGCCAGCAGCTGGGGGACACCGAACTACGAGCAGTACTTC. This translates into CASSWGTPNYEQYF.